One and the same sample provided the 31 T cell receptor beta chains below, sequenced in a study of blood T cell repertoires in COVID-19. Some clones are missing from TCRdb's copy, which holds only in-frame ones; the method was immunoSEQ multiplex PCR. Of some 62,000 clones listed, around 85% are singletons. Sequenced material: peripheral blood. The source is a woman over 75 with active or convalescent COVID-19.

The chain employs TRBV5-1 and TRBJ1-5; tentatively, D is TRBD1 (5 bases). Trimming removed 2 bases from V and 1 base from J, with 10 bases in between. The germline CDR1 and CDR2 sequences are SGHRS and YFSETQ. This CDR3 is 15 amino acids long. CDR3 protein: CASSLDGASNQPQHF. For the CDR3, the DNA is TGCGCCAGCAGCTTAGATGGGGCCAGCAATCAGCCCCAGCATTTT.

The chain uses TRBV2 and TRBJ1-4, with 7 bases fitting TRBD1. Germline V gene lookup returns CDR1 SNHLY and CDR2 FYNNEI. The CDR3 length is 14 residues. Trimming removed 6 bases from V and 4 bases from J; junction bases left unmatched: 5. CDR3 nucleotides: TGTGCCAGCAGATGGGGACAGAATAATGAAAAACTGTTTTTT. Translated: CASRWGQNNEKLFF. Complete variable domain (other parts from reference TRBV2 and TRBJ1-4): EPEVTQTPSHQVTQMGQEVILRCVPISNHLYFYWYRQILGQKVEFLVSFYNNEISEKSEIFDDQFSVERPDGSNFTLKIRSTKLEDSAMYFCASRWGQNNEKLFFGSGTQLSVL.

This clone was detected only a few times. Other nucleotide sequences in the sample specify the same CDR3. The genes are TRBV5-1 and TRBJ1-1, with D possibly TRBD1 on 6 matching bases. CDR1 and CDR2 from the germline V gene are SGHRS and YFSETQ. Trimming shortened V by 1 base and J by 0 bases, and 7 bases separated the two germline ends. The CDR3 has 14 residues. Written as DNA, the CDR3 is TGCGCCAGCAGCTTGCAGGGGATGAACACTGAAGCTTTCTTT. Protein: CASSLQGMNTEAFF.

In its sample, this clone was seen a few times. The V gene is TRBV18, the J gene TRBJ1-2; the match to TRBD1 covers 7 bases. CDR1 is KGHSH, CDR2 LQKENI, per germline. The CDR3 totals 14 residues. V was pared by 6 bases and J by 0 bases, with 4 bases of the junction left unmatched. The CDR3 protein is CASSGTEANYGYTF. The CDR3, as DNA: TGTGCCAGCTCCGGGACAGAAGCTAACTATGGCTACACCTTC.

This chain joins TRBV3-1 (or the pseudogene TRBV3-2) and TRBJ1-1; 8 bases are shared with TRBD1. This CDR3 comprises 14 residues. The germline V gene has CDR1 LGHDT and CDR2 YNNKEL (reference sequence). J was trimmed by 5 bases and V by 3 bases; bases with no gene match: 5. The CDR3 reads CASSHGQGGTEAFF. In DNA form, the CDR3 reads TGTGCCAGCAGCCACGGACAGGGAGGGACTGAAGCTTTCTTT.

This rearrangement joins TRBV5-4 to TRBJ2-2, with 9 bases matching TRBD2. The germline V gene encodes CDR1 SGHNT and CDR2 YYREEE (reference sequence). This CDR3 is 16 amino acids long. V dropped 1 base and J dropped 7; count of bases not matched to a gene: 8. CDR3 coding DNA: TGTGCCAGCAGCTTGTGGCGGGGGGGAGAACACGGGGAGCTGTTTTTT. Translating gives CASSLWRGGEHGELFF.

V usage is TRBV2 and J usage is TRBJ1-2; 11 nucleotides line up with TRBD1. This CDR3 region has 13 residues. Germline loops: CDR1 SNHLY, CDR2 FYNNEI. V shed 6 bases and J 6 bases; nucleotides not matched to a gene: 3. This CDR3 is CASRGQGADGYTF. DNA for the CDR3: TGTGCCAGCAGAGGACAGGGGGCGGATGGCTACACCTTC.

The chain carries TRBV5-6 and TRBJ1-2; perhaps TRBD1 as D (6 bases). Germline V gene data show CDR1 as SGHDT and CDR2 as YYEEEE. The CDR3 is 15 amino acids. Between the trimmed V and J ends, which lost 6 bases and 4 bases, there was a span of 19 bases. The CDR3 DNA follows: TGTGCCAGCAACATTCGAGGACAGCGGTTCTATGGCTACACCTTC. Translated: CASNIRGQRFYGYTF.

The chain couples TRBV2 to TRBJ1-5; no clear D. Germline V gene sequence: CDR1 SNHLY, CDR2 FYNNEI. The CDR3 covers 13 residues. The V end was cut by 4 bases, the J end by 3 bases, with 7 bases between. CDR3 nucleotides: TGTGCCAGCAGTGTGGAGGTCAATCAGCCCCAGCATTTT. It specifies CASSVEVNQPQHF.

The chain couples TRBV5-1 to TRBJ2-7, with 7 bases matching TRBD1. The CDR3 totals 14 residues. Trimming at V came to 3 bases and at J to 1 base, leaving 4 bases not matched to a gene. The germline CDR1 and CDR2 sequences are SGHRS and YFSETQ. Here the CDR3 reads CASSYRTGSYEQYF. CDR3 bases: TGCGCCAGCAGCTACCGGACAGGATCCTACGAGCAGTACTTC.

With respect to this clone: Sequence at one end of the junction differs from germline and may be a read error. The chain has TRBV12-3 or TRBV12-4 and TRBJ2-1; no clear D. The CDR3 is made up of 12 amino acids. CDR3 DNA sequence: TGTGCCAGCAGTTTCTCCCACAATGAGCAGTTCTTC. Translating it yields CASSFSHNEQFF.

This sequence joins TRBV7-9 and TRBJ1-2, with 8 nucleotides matching TRBD1. The trim removed 5 bases at V and 8 bases at J, leaving 10 bases unmatched. The CDR3 runs 14 residues. Germline V gene sequence: CDR1 SEHNR, CDR2 FQNEAQ (reference sequence). This chain's CDR3 is CASSIDRGTHGYTF. CDR3 DNA: TGTGCCAGCAGCATAGACAGGGGAACTCACGGCTACACCTTC.

Here the CDR3 reads CASSPHGGTTYGYTF. The DNA for the CDR3 is TGTGCCAGCAGCCCCCACGGGGGTACGACGTATGGCTACACCTTC. This rearrangement joins TRBV7-3 to TRBJ1-2, with D possibly matching TRBD1 (5 bases). Germline CDR1 is SGHTA and CDR2 is FQGTGA. V shed 5 bases and J shed 5 bases, with 18 bases lying between them. CDR3 length: 15 amino acids.

Here the CDR3 reads CASSQDSGGWVPETQYF. The CDR3 DNA reads as TGCGCCAGCAGCCAAGATAGCGGGGGCTGGGTTCCAGAGACCCAGTACTTC. The chain links TRBV4-1 to TRBJ2-5; TRBD2 matches 9 bases. Trimming cost V 0 bases and J 4 bases; bases outside gene matches: 9. Per the germline V gene, CDR1 is MGHRA and CDR2 is YSYEKL. The CDR3 runs to 17 residues.

The rearrangement links TRBV9 to TRBJ2-1; 8 bases are shared with TRBD2. Germline values: CDR1 SGDLS, CDR2 YYNGEE. Germline trimming cut 7 bases from V and 12 bases from J; bases unmatched to any gene: 18. CDR3 length: 15 residues. CDR3 residues: CASGPPSGSLGGQFF. CDR3 DNA: TGTGCCAGCGGCCCGCCTAGCGGGTCCCTCGGGGGGCAGTTCTTC.

J is TRBJ1-4 and V is TRBV11-3; TRBD1 is a possible D gene (6 bases). CDR1 is SGHNT, CDR2 YENEEA, per germline. The germline V and J ends were trimmed by 5 bases and 8 bases, with 24 bases remaining between them. The CDR3 contains 17 residues. CDR3 DNA: TGTGCCAGCAGCCCCCGGGACACTCAAGCATTGGGAGAAAAACTGTTTTTT. It translates to CASSPRDTQALGEKLFF.

This clone was seen more than once but under ten times. The rearrangement uses TRBV19 and TRBJ2-7; 7 bases agree with TRBD1. Germline lookup yields CDR1 LNHDA and CDR2 SQIVND (reference sequence). Trimming removed 4 bases from V and 2 bases from J; junction bases left unmatched: 5. The CDR3 loop spans 14 amino acids. The CDR3 is CASSTGTAPYEQYF. In DNA, the CDR3 is TGTGCCAGTAGTACCGGGACAGCTCCCTACGAGCAGTACTTC.

This clone is a singleton in its sample. The rearrangement joins TRBV12-5 to TRBJ2-2; D is perhaps TRBD2 (5 bases). This CDR3 comprises 14 residues. The V and J ends lost 1 base and 7 bases respectively, with 10 bases between them. The germline gives CDR1 LGHNT, CDR2 FRNRAP. The CDR3 DNA sequence: TGTGCTAGTGGTTTGGGAGGGTACGGCGGGGAGCTGTTTTTT. The encoded protein is CASGLGGYGGELFF.

The chain couples TRBV7-3 to TRBJ1-1; perhaps TRBD1 as D (6 bases). The V gene's germline CDR1 is SGHTA and CDR2 FQGTGA. This CDR3 spans 14 amino acids. With 1 base removed from V and 7 bases from J, the gap between germline ends came to 13 bases. The DNA for the CDR3 is TGTGCCAGCAGCTTAATGGGGGCGGCGGATGAAGCTTTCTTT. It codes for CASSLMGAADEAFF.

V is TRBV6-6 and J is TRBJ2-3; 10 bases agree with TRBD1. Germline CDR1 reads MNHNY; CDR2 reads SVGAGI (reference sequence). V was pared by 11 bases and J by 3 bases, with 5 bases of the junction left unmatched. This CDR3 has 13 residues. CDR3: CACGTGETDTQYF. In nucleotides, the CDR3 is TGTGCCTGCGGGACAGGGGAAACAGATACGCAGTATTTT.

J is TRBJ1-4 and V is TRBV6-6; 7 positions match TRBD1. The germline V gene has CDR1 MNHNY and CDR2 SVGAGI (reference sequence). J lost 3 bases, V lost 6 bases, and 10 bases had no gene match. This CDR3 has 16 amino acids. CDR3 residues: CASSYDRDNANEKLFF. DNA of the CDR3: TGTGCCAGCAGCTACGACAGGGATAATGCTAATGAAAAACTGTTTTTT.

The V gene is TRBV6-5, the J gene TRBJ2-7, with 7 bases matching TRBD2. V lost 2 bases to trimming and J lost 3 bases; unmatched junction nucleotides: 4. Per germline, CDR1 MNHEY and CDR2 SVGAGI. The CDR3 is 14 residues long. CDR3: CASSYRLADYEQYF. Here the CDR3 DNA reads TGTGCCAGCAGTTACCGGCTAGCGGACTACGAGCAGTACTTC.

The chain's CDR3 is CASSWTGHQETQYF. The CDR3 nucleotides read TGTGCCAGCAGCTGGACAGGCCACCAAGAGACCCAGTACTTC. The V gene is TRBV7-9, the J gene TRBJ2-5; 7 nucleotides match TRBD1. The CDR3 covers 14 residues. Losses at the gene ends were 4 bases for V and 0 bases for J; bases not matched to a gene: 2. From germline, CDR1 is SEHNR and CDR2 FQNEAQ (reference sequence).

This chain uses TRBV4-1 with TRBJ2-3, with D possibly TRBD1 on 5 matching bases. Germline values: CDR1 MGHRA, CDR2 YSYEKL. This CDR3 comprises 13 residues. Trimming shortened V by 7 bases and J by 4 bases, and 12 bases separated the two germline ends. CDR3 bases: TGCGCCAGCAAGGGGATAATGGCAGATACGCAGTATTTT. This encodes CASKGIMADTQYF.

This chain uses TRBV12-3 or TRBV12-4 with TRBJ1-2; 8 positions match TRBD1. The CDR3 has 13 amino acids. The trim removed 3 bases at V and 7 bases at J, leaving 4 bases unmatched. The CDR3 sequence is CASSLQGAGGYTF. The CDR3 nucleotides read TGTGCCAGCAGTTTGCAGGGGGCTGGTGGCTACACCTTC.

The genes are TRBV3-1 (or the pseudogene TRBV3-2) and TRBJ1-1; perhaps TRBD1 as D (6 bases). Germline V gives CDR1 LGHDT, CDR2 YNNKEL (reference sequence). The ends were cut back, 1 base at V and 6 bases at J, with 15 bases in the middle. This CDR3 is 15 amino acids long. The CDR3 spells CASSQVVMGAAEAFF. CDR3 sequence (DNA): TGTGCCAGCAGCCAAGTTGTGATGGGGGCGGCTGAAGCTTTCTTT.

The rearrangement joins TRBV5-1 to TRBJ1-2; D unclear. Looked up from germline, CDR1 is SGHRS and CDR2 is YFSETQ. This CDR3 region has 15 residues. V lost 0 bases to trimming and J lost 2 bases, with 11 bases between them. The CDR3 reads CASSLDGGFNYGYTF. The CDR3 bases are TGCGCCAGCAGCTTGGATGGAGGGTTCAACTATGGCTACACCTTC. The entire variable domain, with the rest obtained from reference TRBV5-1 and TRBJ1-2, is as follows: KAGVTQTPRYLIKTRGQQVTLSCSPISGHRSVSWYQQTPGQGLQFLFEYFSETQRNKGNFPGRFSGRQFSNSRSEMNVSTLELGDSALYLCASSLDGGFNYGYTFGSGTRLTVV.

The chain links TRBV12-2 to TRBJ2-1; the table assigns TRBD2, which was not confirmed against the DNA. TRBV12-2 is classified as a pseudogene. The CDR3 runs to 20 residues. The DNA of the CDR3 is TGTGCAAGTCGCTTCTCCTGGACTAGCGGGACCTCCCACCTAACCTATGGGCAGTTCTTC. Protein product: CASRFSWTSGTSHLTYGQFF.

This clone is medium-sized (0.01 to 0.1%) by share. The CDR3 nucleotides are TGTGCCAGTAGCCAAACTAGCGGGGGCTACAATGAGCAGTTCTTC. It is translated as CASSQTSGGYNEQFF. The chain is built from TRBV19 and TRBJ2-1; TRBD2 matches at 11 bases. There are 15 residues in the CDR3. J gave up 3 bases and V 6 bases, and 4 bases lay outside the gene matches. Germline loops: CDR1 LNHDA, CDR2 SQIVND (reference sequence).

The chain uses TRBV6-5 and TRBJ1-5, with TRBD1 matching over 7 bases. V was clipped by 5 bases and J by 7 bases; unmatched bases: 11. Germline V CDR1 and CDR2: MNHEY, SVGAGI. The CDR3 consists of 15 residues. CDR3 sequence: CASSRTGEGQQPQHF. DNA for the CDR3: TGTGCCAGCAGTAGGACAGGAGAGGGGCAGCAGCCCCAGCATTTT.

This rearrangement joins TRBV30 to TRBJ1-6; a possible D gene is TRBD1 (5 bases). The CDR3 totals 16 residues. The V and J ends lost 0 bases and 6 bases respectively, with 15 bases between them. Germline V gene sequence: CDR1 GTSNPN, CDR2 SVGIG (reference sequence). The CDR3 region is CAWSVDGGSGNSPLHF. The CDR3 DNA reads TGTGCCTGGAGTGTAGATGGGGGGAGTGGTAATTCACCCCTCCACTTT.